Following are 20 T cell receptor beta chains from one sample sequenced in a study of CD8 T cells in ankylosing spondylitis. TCRdb passed the 5' RACE reads through MiXCR, listing each CDR3 protein once. The sample carries roughly 180,000 distinct CDR3 sequences, 9.5% to 15% recorded once. What was sequenced was blood, either unsorted or a sorted T cell fraction (not recorded which). The source of these receptors is a male donor with ankylosing spondylitis or in good health (not recorded which).

This chain joins TRBV19 and TRBJ2-2, with D unclear. V was pared by 5 bases and J by 6 bases, with 13 bases between. The V gene's germline CDR1 is LNHDA and CDR2 SQIVND (reference sequence). The CDR3 consists of 14 residues. The CDR3 sequence is CASSVSYPPGELFF. The CDR3 DNA sequence: TGTGCCAGTAGTGTATCGTACCCCCCCGGGGAGCTGTTTTTT.

In this sample, this clonotype turned up a few times. CDR3 sequence (DNA): TGCGCCAGCAGCTTGCCGGACAGGGGGGCCTTTTACACCGGGGAGCTGTTTTTT. Amino acids: CASSLPDRGAFYTGELFF. The rearrangement links TRBV5-1 to TRBJ2-2, with 10 bases aligning to TRBD1. In germline, CDR1 is SGHRS, CDR2 YFSETQ. The V and J ends lost 1 base and 3 bases, in that order; junction bases with no gene match: 9. This CDR3 comprises 18 residues.

This clonotype was counted a few times. The chain links TRBV12-3 or TRBV12-4 to TRBJ2-1, with D uncertain. This CDR3 comprises 13 residues. Trimming cost V 1 base and J 6 bases, with 7 bases left between them. DNA of the CDR3: TGTGCCAGCAGTTTAGGAGTCTCCAATGAGCAGTTCTTC. It encodes CASSLGVSNEQFF.

Only a few counts were recorded for this clonotype. The chain carries TRBV5-1 and TRBJ2-3; TRBD1 matches 11 bases. The germline CDR1 and CDR2 sequences are SGHRS and YFSETQ. Losses at the gene ends were 0 bases for V and 4 bases for J; bases not matched to a gene: 4. The CDR3 is made up of 16 amino acids. CDR3 sequence reads: CASSLEGTGGADTQYF. CDR3 nucleotide sequence: TGCGCCAGCAGCTTGGAGGGGACAGGGGGAGCAGATACGCAGTATTTT.

This clonotype was seen only a few times. The chain recombines TRBV11-1 with TRBJ2-1; TRBD2 is a possible D gene (7 bases). Germline assignment: CDR1 SGHAT and CDR2 FQDESV (reference sequence). V shed 5 bases and J shed 0 bases, with 20 bases lying between them. This CDR3 contains 18 residues. The CDR3 region is CASSPRGAATSSYNEQFF. The CDR3 DNA reads as TGTGCCAGCAGCCCACGGGGGGCCGCCACGAGCTCCTACAATGAGCAGTTCTTC.

This clonotype was counted ten times or more. The chain is built from TRBV20-1 and TRBJ2-2; possibly TRBD2 for D (7 bases). The CDR3 is 14 amino acids. CDR1 and CDR2 from the germline V gene are DFQATT and SNEGSKA (reference sequence). V was cut by 6 bases and J by 3 bases, with 14 bases left in between. This chain's CDR3 is CSALGGAHTGELFF. CDR3 sequence (DNA): TGCAGTGCCCTAGGGGGGGCGCACACCGGGGAGCTGTTTTTT.

This clonotype was counted only a few times. The J gene is TRBJ2-6, the V gene TRBV29-1; a possible D gene is TRBD2 (6 bases). The CDR3 is made up of 17 amino acids. The ends were cut back, 7 bases at V and 1 base at J, with 20 bases in the middle. From germline, CDR1 is SQVTM and CDR2 ANQGSEA. In DNA form, the CDR3 reads TGCAGCGCCTTCGGGGGTCCGTCCGCTTCTGGGGCCAACGTCCTGACTTTC. Its translation is CSAFGGPSASGANVLTF.

This clonotype has only a few counts. The V gene is TRBV10-3, the J gene TRBJ2-7, with TRBD2 matching over 10 bases. Trimming at V came to 0 bases and at J to 2 bases, leaving 7 bases not matched to a gene. Germline lookup yields CDR1 ENHRY and CDR2 SYGVKD. The CDR3 spans 17 residues. This chain's CDR3 is CAISESDSGGLPYEQYF. The DNA for the CDR3 is TGTGCCATCAGTGAGTCGGATAGCGGGGGGTTACCCTACGAGCAGTACTTC.

This clonotype was recorded a few times. The chain recombines TRBV10-3 with TRBJ1-2; D is unclear. Germline loops: CDR1 ENHRY, CDR2 SYGVKD. The CDR3 is 13 amino acids. Trimming left V 3 bases short and J 4 bases short, with 9 bases between. This chain's CDR3 is CAISDPGRYGYTF. The CDR3 bases are TGTGCCATCAGTGACCCAGGCCGCTATGGCTACACCTTC.

This clonotype has at least ten counts. The chain links TRBV4-1 to TRBJ1-4, with D possibly matching TRBD1 (5 bases). The germline gives CDR1 MGHRA, CDR2 YSYEKL. Deletions cut 1 base from V and 8 bases from J, with 26 bases between. The CDR3 spans 19 residues. The CDR3 reads CASSQGEFAGTPSSEKLFF. CDR3 coding DNA: TGCGCCAGCAGCCAAGGGGAGTTTGCCGGGACCCCCTCGAGCGAAAAACTGTTTTTT.

This clonotype was seen a handful of times. The J gene is TRBJ1-1, the V gene TRBV4-2; D possibly corresponds to TRBD1 (5 bases). CDR1 is LGHNA and CDR2 is YNFKEQ in the germline V gene. The germline V and J ends were trimmed by 0 bases and 2 bases, with 7 bases remaining between them. This CDR3 is built from 14 residues. The CDR3 loop reads CASSQEGANTEAFF. The CDR3, as DNA: TGTGCCAGCAGCCAAGAAGGGGCCAACACTGAAGCTTTCTTT.

This clonotype was seen a few times. V usage is TRBV29-1 and J usage is TRBJ1-4; D uncertain. The CDR3 extends over 11 amino acids. Trimming left V 0 bases short and J 10 bases short, with 6 bases between. Germline CDR1 and CDR2: SQVTM and ANQGSEA. This CDR3 is CSVEDKGKLFF. CDR3 nucleotides: TGCAGCGTTGAAGATAAGGGAAAACTGTTTTTT.

The chain is built from TRBV18 and TRBJ2-3, with 10 bases aligning to TRBD1. The CDR3 is 15 amino acids. Trimming cost V 2 bases and J 6 bases; bases outside gene matches: 5. Germline V lookup: CDR1 KGHSH, CDR2 LQKENI. CDR3 bases: TGTGCCAGCTCACCAGGGGACAGGGGCCTGGATACGCAGTATTTT. It translates to CASSPGDRGLDTQYF.

CDR3 in amino acids: CASSLGQGGQETQYF. The CDR3 DNA sequence: TGTGCCAGCAGCTTAGGACAGGGAGGCCAAGAGACCCAGTACTTC. The J gene is TRBJ2-5, the V gene TRBV7-9; tentative D call: TRBD1 (7 bases). The V gene's germline CDR1 is SEHNR and CDR2 FQNEAQ (reference sequence). Trimming cost V 1 base and J 1 base, with 10 bases left between them. The CDR3 has 15 amino acids.

This clonotype was observed a few times. The V and J genes are TRBV25-1 and TRBJ2-7; perhaps TRBD1 as D (6 bases). The CDR3 runs 14 residues. Germline V CDR1 and CDR2: MGHDK, SYGVNS. With 2 bases removed from V and 1 base from J, the gap between germline ends came to 9 bases. CDR3 region: CASSEAGTSYEQYF. DNA for the CDR3: TGTGCCAGCAGTGAAGCTGGGACATCCTACGAGCAGTACTTC.

This clonotype was seen more than once but under ten times. The rearrangement joins TRBV12-3 or TRBV12-4 to TRBJ1-4; maybe TRBD1 (6 bases). The CDR3 runs 14 residues. Trimming removed 5 bases from V and 10 bases from J, with 17 bases in between. The CDR3 DNA follows: TGTGCCAGCAGTATTACAGGGATCGGTGGAAAACTGTTTTTT. This sequence encodes CASSITGIGGKLFF.

A few counts support this clonotype. The chain carries TRBV11-3 and TRBJ1-1; TRBD1 is a possible D gene (5 bases). CDR3 length: 15 residues. Per the germline V gene, CDR1 is SGHNT and CDR2 is YENEEA. Trimming removed 7 bases from V and 8 bases from J, with 23 bases in between. The CDR3 loop is CASTPREGADGEAFF. The CDR3 DNA reads as TGTGCCAGCACCCCCCGGGAAGGGGCCGATGGGGAAGCTTTCTTT.

The V and J genes are TRBV19 and TRBJ1-5, with D maybe TRBD1 (6 bases). Deletions cut 6 bases from V and 0 bases from J, with 12 bases between. CDR1 LNHDA and CDR2 SQIVND come from the germline V gene (reference sequence). The CDR3 contains 15 residues. DNA of the CDR3: TGTGCCAGTAGGACAGGTGCTCATAGCAATCAGCCCCAGCATTTT. As protein: CASRTGAHSNQPQHF.

This clonotype was detected a few times. The chain couples TRBV27 to TRBJ1-2; D uncertain. Between the trimmed V and J ends, which lost 3 bases and 8 bases, there was a span of 13 bases. Germline V CDR1 and CDR2: MNHEY, SMNVEV (reference sequence). The CDR3 is 13 amino acids. DNA for the CDR3: TGTGCCAGCAGTTTGAAGCCAACTCACGGCTACACCTTC. It encodes CASSLKPTHGYTF.

This clonotype was counted between two and nine times. CDR3 DNA: TGTGCCAGCAGCTCTGTAGAACAGGGGGCACAGCCCCAGCATTTT. Translating gives CASSSVEQGAQPQHF. The chain carries TRBV5-6 and TRBJ1-5; 9 nucleotides line up with TRBD1. The CDR3 contains 15 residues. Per germline, CDR1 SGHDT and CDR2 YYEEEE. V trimming: 3 bases; J trimming: 7 bases; junction bases outside the gene matches: 8.